This T cell receptor beta chain was sequenced during a study of blood T cells in healthy people across ages. The length of the CDR3 is 14 residues. Germline V gives CDR1 SGHAT, CDR2 FQNNGV. V was cut by 4 bases and J by 0 bases, with 4 bases left in between. At least ten counts were recorded for this clonotype. Then a second PCR, running roughly 7 to 11 cycles, was carried out with a sample-barcoded 5' primer and a J-beta primer mix. MiXCR, applied by TCRdb to the 5' RACE reads, yields one record per CDR3 protein. The sample lists approximately 360,000 distinct CDR3 sequences; 45% to 60% were seen once.

Sequencing was performed on blood. This sequence joins TRBV11-2 and TRBJ2-6; D remains ambiguous. This receptor was taken from a man in his sixties in good health. The CDR3 nucleotides read TGTGCCAGCAGCTCCCACTCTGGGGCCAACGTCCTGACTTTC. It is translated as CASSSHSGANVLTF. The full variable domain, its missing parts supplied by reference TRBV11-2 and TRBJ2-6, is EAGVAQSPRYKIIEKRQSVAFWCNPISGHATLYWYQQILGQGPKLLIQFQNNGVVDDSQLPKDRFSAERLKGVDSTLKIQPAKLEDSAVYLCASSSHSGANVLTFGAGSRLTVL.